This is a list of T cell receptor beta chains from one sample in a study of blood T cell repertoires in COVID-19. The data were produced by immunoSEQ multiplex PCR, yet TCRdb's version contains in-frame clones alone and is incomplete. Here the sample spans tens of thousands of clones, roughly 87% being singletons. The material sequenced was peripheral blood. These receptors were obtained from a woman aged 55-69 years with acute or convalescent COVID-19. Each CDR3 is given without its conserved first and last residue. Size is stated for part of the rows, as once, few or many counts, or as a class when the clone is expanded.

v_gene	abundance	len	j_gene	CDR3aa
TRBV4-3	.	13	TRBJ1-2	ASSQDHLRGYGYT
TRBV6-2/TRBV6-3	.	14	TRBJ2-3	ASSSPAGALGDTQY
TRBV24-1	.	14	TRBJ2-1	ATSDMRVRGTDEQF
TRBV3-1/TRBV3-2	.	13	TRBJ2-1	ASSHLDRTYNEQF
TRBV4-1	.	14	TRBJ1-2	ASSPLGEGGDYGYT
TRBV19	.	11	TRBJ1-2	ASSVDRNYGYT
TRBV6-6	.	13	TRBJ2-1	ASSPRTSGYSEQF
TRBV5-1	.	13	TRBJ1-4	ASSLVSGGDEKLF
TRBV4-1	.	13	TRBJ2-3	ASSQAPTSTDTQY
TRBV6-1	.	12	TRBJ1-2	ASSDGQGIRGYT
TRBV5-1	few	15	TRBJ2-2	ASSLKQGVNPTGELF
TRBV11-2	once	10	TRBJ2-7	ASSQSTYEQY
TRBV2	.	10	TRBJ2-1	ASRRTSDEQF
TRBV24-1	.	14	TRBJ2-3	ATSPVAGGTADTQY
TRBV29-1	.	10	TRBJ1-3	SVAGMRNTIY
TRBV5-1	.	15	TRBJ1-2	ASSLVSRGPGNYGYT
TRBV16	.	16	TRBJ1-1	ASSPIGVGQGARTEAF
TRBV6-5	many	12	TRBJ2-1	ASSYRGSYNEQF
TRBV10-3	.	13	TRBJ1-1	AISDWGRGDTEAF
TRBV29-1	.	13	TRBJ2-7	SVEGSSGSPYEQY
TRBV18	.	18	TRBJ2-7	ASSPIYHINRDRSSYEQY
TRBV12-5	.	14	TRBJ1-5	ASGLATGGLSQPQH
TRBV3-1/TRBV3-2	.	15	TRBJ1-6	ASSQGIPGLGNSPLH
TRBV30	.	11	TRBJ1-1	AWSLDGGTEAF
TRBV15	.	16	TRBJ2-2	ATSKEAEGLSNTGELF
TRBV2	once	11	TRBJ2-2	ASVGQLLGELF
TRBV18	.	13	TRBJ2-7	ASSRGMQTSDEQY
TRBV11-2	.	16	TRBJ2-3	ASSRNPRLAGATDTQY
TRBV7-8	.	17	TRBJ2-3	ASSRLGVVAGPSTDTQY
TRBV12-3/TRBV12-4	few	11	TRBJ1-3	ASSQDLGNTIY
TRBV19	few	13	TRBJ1-1	ASRKDRDRGTEAF
TRBV18	once	12	TRBJ1-4	ASSPDRVNEKLF
TRBV5-1	once	14	TRBJ2-1	ASSDLLAGGPNEQF
TRBV2	.	13	TRBJ1-6	ASSEEGEMSSPLH
TRBV30	.	9	TRBJ1-2	AWTAAGTGD
TRBV14	.	15	TRBJ2-3	ASSTRRGGLSTDTQY
TRBV5-1	.	13	TRBJ2-1	ASSLDGTETNEQF
TRBV27	.	15	TRBJ2-7	ASSLSGDQKSSYEQY
TRBV19	.	14	TRBJ1-1	ASSTRTGGPFTEAF
TRBV2	.	12	TRBJ1-2	ASSDDRGRGGYT
TRBV7-9	.	14	TRBJ1-5	ASSLYSGTGNQPQH
TRBV5-4	.	14	TRBJ2-3	ASSLPSGGAADTQY